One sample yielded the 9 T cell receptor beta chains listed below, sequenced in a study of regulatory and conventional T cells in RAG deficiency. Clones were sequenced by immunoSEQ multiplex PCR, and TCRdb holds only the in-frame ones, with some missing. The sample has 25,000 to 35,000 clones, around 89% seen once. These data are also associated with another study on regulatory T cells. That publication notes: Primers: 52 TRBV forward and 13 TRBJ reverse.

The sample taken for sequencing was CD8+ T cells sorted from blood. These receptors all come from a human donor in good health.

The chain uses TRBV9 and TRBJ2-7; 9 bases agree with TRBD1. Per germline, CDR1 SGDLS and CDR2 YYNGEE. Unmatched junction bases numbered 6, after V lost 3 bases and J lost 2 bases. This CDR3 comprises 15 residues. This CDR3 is CASSAGQGSTYEQYF. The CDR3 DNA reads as TGTGCCAGCAGCGCCGGACAGGGGTCTACCTACGAGCAGTACTTC.

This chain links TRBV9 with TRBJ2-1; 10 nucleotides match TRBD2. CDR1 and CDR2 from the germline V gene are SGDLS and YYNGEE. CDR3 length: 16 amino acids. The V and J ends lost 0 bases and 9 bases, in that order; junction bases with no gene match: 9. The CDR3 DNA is TGTGCCAGCAGCGTAGCTGAAGTAGCGGGAGGTTTTGAGCAGTTCTTC. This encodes CASSVAEVAGGFEQFF.

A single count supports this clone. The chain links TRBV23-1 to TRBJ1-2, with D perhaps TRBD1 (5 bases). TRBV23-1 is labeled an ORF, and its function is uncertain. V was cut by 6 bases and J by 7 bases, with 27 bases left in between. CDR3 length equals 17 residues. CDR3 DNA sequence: TGCGCCAGCAGCCGATTTGACCTCAGGGAGGTCGGGTGTGGCTACACCTTC. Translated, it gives CASSRFDLREVGCGYTF.

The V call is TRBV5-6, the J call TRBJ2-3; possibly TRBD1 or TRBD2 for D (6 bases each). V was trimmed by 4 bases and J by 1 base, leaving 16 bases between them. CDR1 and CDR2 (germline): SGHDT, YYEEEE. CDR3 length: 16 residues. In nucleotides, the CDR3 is TGTGCCAGCAGCCCGGAGGGGGGTGGGGGCACAGATACGCAGTATTTT. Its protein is CASSPEGGGGTDTQYF.

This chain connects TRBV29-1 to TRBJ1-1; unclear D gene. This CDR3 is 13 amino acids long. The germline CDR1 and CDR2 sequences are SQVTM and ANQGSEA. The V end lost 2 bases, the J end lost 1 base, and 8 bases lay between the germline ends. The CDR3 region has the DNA TGCAGCGTTGAAAACGGCCAGAACACTGAAGCTTTCTTT. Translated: CSVENGQNTEAFF.

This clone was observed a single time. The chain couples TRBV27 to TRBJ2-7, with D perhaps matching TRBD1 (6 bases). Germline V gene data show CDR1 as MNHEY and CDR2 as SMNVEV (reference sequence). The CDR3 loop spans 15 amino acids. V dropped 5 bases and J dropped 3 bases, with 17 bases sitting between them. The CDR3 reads CASSPEQGRGYEQYF. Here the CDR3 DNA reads TGTGCCAGCAGTCCTGAACAGGGCAGAGGCTACGAGCAGTACTTC.

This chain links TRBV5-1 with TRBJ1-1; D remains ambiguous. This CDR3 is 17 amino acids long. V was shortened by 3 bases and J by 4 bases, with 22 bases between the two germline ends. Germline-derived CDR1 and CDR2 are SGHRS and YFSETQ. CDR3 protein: CASSSMTGGTGSTEAFF. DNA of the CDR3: TGCGCCAGCAGCTCAATGACGGGAGGAACGGGGAGCACTGAAGCTTTCTTT.

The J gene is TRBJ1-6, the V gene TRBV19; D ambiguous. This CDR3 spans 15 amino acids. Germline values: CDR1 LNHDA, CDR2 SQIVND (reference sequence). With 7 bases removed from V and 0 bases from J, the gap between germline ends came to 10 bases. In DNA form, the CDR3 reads TGTGCCAGTACCCAGGACGGCTCCTATAATTCACCCCTCCACTTT. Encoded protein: CASTQDGSYNSPLHF.

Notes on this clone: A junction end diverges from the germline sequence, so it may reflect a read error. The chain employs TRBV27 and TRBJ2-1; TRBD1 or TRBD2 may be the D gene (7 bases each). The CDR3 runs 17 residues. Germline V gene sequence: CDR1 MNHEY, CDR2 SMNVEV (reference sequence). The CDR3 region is CARRGSEGGILLNEQFF. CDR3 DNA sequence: TGTGCCCGCAGGGGGTCCGAGGGGGGGATCCTTCTGAATGAGCAGTTCTTC.